The entry below gives a single T cell receptor beta chain sequence along with its context. This specimen comes from a study of blood T cell repertoires in COVID-19. In the study overall: T cells, B-cell-depleted T cells, or PBMCs supplied cDNA or gDNA.

CDR3 length: 13 residues. Germline V gene data show CDR1 as SGHTA and CDR2 as FQGNSA. Trimming stripped 1 base from V and 6 bases from J, with 9 bases between. Method: immunoSEQ multiplex PCR; TCRdb's copy keeps in-frame clones and lacks some. In the table there are about 310,000 clones, roughly 86% of which are singletons. This receptor was taken from a woman under 30 who had recovered from COVID-19. Sequenced: PBMCs or T cells enriched from blood (not recorded which). The V and J genes are TRBV7-2 and TRBJ1-1, with unresolved D. This CDR3 is CASSLEFGPEAFF. The CDR3 coding sequence is TGTGCCAGCAGCTTAGAGTTTGGCCCTGAAGCTTTCTTT.